This T cell receptor (beta chain) stems from a study of identical twins. Regarding the study as a whole: Out-of-frame beta chain sequences displayed weaker excess sharing between twins. Cord blood's abundant beta clonotypes had fewer insertions, unlike memory repertoires. The study found that models underestimated out-of-frame TCR alpha sharing in monozygotic twins.

Germline CDR1 reads SNHLY; CDR2 reads FYNNEI. Trimming shortened V by 9 bases and J by 0 bases, and 11 bases separated the two germline ends. The CDR3 is 14 amino acids. Unique molecular identifiers were in the cDNA, with template-switch universal primer binding. TCRdb ran MiXCR on the 5' RACE reads and lists one entry per CDR3 protein. The data hold about 690,000 distinct CDR3 sequences, with less than 7% observed a single time. This clonotype came up many times. Its antigen is unidentified. Sequencing input: naive T cells sorted from blood. The sequence was obtained from a man younger than 35 in good health. The rearrangement uses TRBV2 and TRBJ2-2; no reliable D call. The CDR3 DNA reads TGTGCCAGACGCCGGTACTCGAACACCGGGGAGCTGTTTTTT. Translation: CARRRYSNTGELFF. The variable domain in full, with the rest retrieved from reference TRBV2 and TRBJ2-2, is EPEVTQTPSHQVTQMGQEVILRCVPISNHLYFYWYRQILGQKVEFLVSFYNNEISEKSEIFDDQFSVERPDGSNFTLKIRSTKLEDSAMYFCARRRYSNTGELFFGEGSRLTVL.